The source of this T cell receptor (beta chain) is a study of blood T cells in healthy people across ages (dated by TCRdb to 2015 to 2017). About the investigation overall: Template switching captured roughly one uniquely barcoded TCR beta cDNA molecule per two T cells in model experiments. Using deep sequencing normalized with unique cDNA molecular identifiers, the study measured how TCR beta repertoire diversity changes with age. The donors were split into four age groups: young (average 16 years), middle-aged (about 40), aged (about 62) and long-lived (approximately 80). To avoid experimental bias, donors of different ages were spread randomly across the sequencing lanes. Two additional independent replicas of 1 million unique cDNA reads from the same blood draw were analyzed for two donors (one aged 18 to 29 and one aged 80 or older). General study outcomes and caveats: Observed TCR beta diversity per million T cells fell roughly linearly with age, and a significant reduction was already apparent by age around 40. The long-lived group showed more naive CD4+ T cells, fewer expanded clones and increased TCR diversity than the aged group, suggesting age selection. Estimates of total diversity based on one million sequenced T cells were considered lower bounds and underestimates. Observed TCR beta diversity correlated strongly with the percentage of naive T cells measured by flow cytometry. Because the CMV infection status of the donors was unknown, age-related changes in expanded clonotypes may potentially have been confounded. Since profiling was done on bulk unsorted PBMCs, naive and antigen-experienced compartments could not be conclusively compared.

The library relied on 5' RACE. The sequencing machine was an Illumina HiSeq 2500. A second PCR of about 6 to 11 cycles was performed with a sample-barcoded 5' primer and a J-beta primer mix. A unique molecular identifier was introduced onto each TCR beta cDNA molecule by a template-switch 5' adaptor carrying 12 random nucleotides. Each sample yielded at least 3 million CDR3-containing paired-end reads. First-strand cDNA synthesis was performed from all RNA using the Mint cDNA synthesis kit, with priming by a TRBC-specific oligonucleotide. Following uracil-DNA glycosylase treatment, all cDNA underwent a first 18-cycle PCR with the universal primers M1SS and BC2_uni_R. Regarding the original processing steps: For normalization, 1 million high-quality reads, each with a distinct molecular identifier, were randomly selected from each sample. Reads with shared molecular identifiers were discarded instead of being binned into consensus sequences. CDR3 identification, clonotype clustering and error correction used MiTCR with a Q25 quality threshold and the strictest error-elimination algorithm. Lower-bound total TCR beta diversity was estimated with a nonparametric unseen species model using Euler transformation. TCRdb trimmed public reads at Q25 via fastp, called clones via MiXCR and kept in-frame beta chains. Every distinct CDR3 protein forms one entry, paired with its most common genes and DNA. The authors' filters were not applied to this entry. The sample table shows 720,000 or so distinct CDR3 sequences, and roughly 41% are seen once. Of the sample, approximately 29% is held by the ten largest clones.

Taken from cysteine to phenylalanine, the CDR3 has 17 residues. CDR3 DNA only is kept here, 51 bases in frame from base 1. There are many counts of this clonotype. Its antigen is unknown. The junction differs from germline at one of its ends, possibly a read error. The donors were roughly 39 Caucasian individuals from Russia, aged 6 to 90 years, who were systemically healthy. Each donor gave approximately 10 milliliters of peripheral blood, collected into EDTA-treated Vacutainer tubes. Ficoll-Paque density-gradient centrifugation was used to isolate PBMCs, with at least 6 million obtained per sample. Total RNA was extracted from PBMCs with Trizol reagent, with at least 6 micrograms obtained per sample. Naive CD45RAhigh/CD27high T cell percentages were measured by flow cytometry on a PBMC aliquot from every donor.

The sequence is built from TRBV12-3 or TRBV12-4 and TRBJ2-2; TRBD1 agrees with 9 junctional bases. This receptor was obtained from a man older than 75 in good health. Material for sequencing was blood. The DNA reads as follows: TGTGCCAGCAGTTTAAAGCCCGGGACAGGGAACGCCGGGGAGCTGTTTTTT. It codes for CASSLKPGTGNAGELFF.